This TCR beta chain was identified in a study of T cells in Graves' hyperthyroidism and ophthalmopathy. The study's findings and limits: Most clonotypes that expanded in the thyroid above 0.001 also showed up in blood. By a 13 V-J model, ophthalmopathy was set apart from stable hyperthyroidism.

V was trimmed by 5 bases and J by 0 bases, leaving 8 bases between them. CDR1 is DFQATT and CDR2 is SNEGSKA in the germline V gene (reference sequence). This CDR3 has 14 residues. What was amplified from RNA transcripts were TCR beta CDR3 regions. Carried out on the TCR CDR3, a first-round RT-PCR used the HTBI primer set. MiXCR, applied by TCRdb to the multiplex PCR reads, yields one record per CDR3 protein. The sample carries about 640,000 distinct CDR3 sequences, 45% recorded once. This clonotype was detected ten times or more. Its antigen remains unidentified. Uncontrolled infection, other autoimmune disease, pregnancy or lactation disqualified patients from enrolment.

The sequence came from an adult man with Graves' disease, either hyperthyroidism or ophthalmopathy (not recorded which). The chain carries TRBV20-1 and TRBJ2-6; D is unclear. The sample taken for sequencing was peripheral blood or thyroid tissue (not recorded which). DNA of the CDR3: TGCAGTGCTGCTTCCTACTCTGGGGCCAACGTCCTGACTTTC. Its protein product is CSAASYSGANVLTF.